These T cell receptor beta chains were read from a single sample in a study of blood T cells in healthy people across ages. TCRdb itself ran the 5' RACE reads through MiXCR, one entry per CDR3 protein. The table lists about 1,800,000 distinct CDR3 sequences, over 25% of them singletons. Source material: blood. These receptor sequences come from a woman in her twenties or thirties in good health. Both conserved end residues are part of each CDR3. The D gene is left open where the match is weak. The size field is filled for only some rows; it gives once, few, many or a size class.

D gene: TRBD2
clone size: .
V gene: TRBV7-2
J gene: TRBJ2-3
CDR3 DNA: TGTGCCAGCAGCTGGGAACTAGCGGGAAGGGATACGCAGTATTTT
CDR3 protein: CASSWELAGRDTQYF

D gene: .
clone size: .
V gene: TRBV12-5
J gene: TRBJ2-7
CDR3 DNA: TGTGCTAGTGACTCCGGGACGGCCACCTACGAGCAGTACTTC
CDR3 protein: CASDSGTATYEQYF

D gene: TRBD2
clone size: .
V gene: TRBV12-3/TRBV12-4
J gene: TRBJ2-7
CDR3 DNA: TGTGCCAGCAGGAAGCGGGAGTCGGGCGGAGAGCAGTACTTC
CDR3 protein: CASRKRESGGEQYF

D gene: .
clone size: .
V gene: TRBV7-9
J gene: TRBJ1-2
CDR3 DNA: TGTGCCAGCAGCCCGAATTTGAGGGGCAGAAACTATGGCTACACCTTC
CDR3 protein: CASSPNLRGRNYGYTF

D gene: TRBD1
clone size: .
V gene: TRBV5-5
J gene: TRBJ1-5
CDR3 DNA: TGTGCCAGCAGTGAGTTAGACAGGGGGAATCAGCCCCAGCATTTT
CDR3 protein: CASSELDRGNQPQHF

D gene: .
clone size: many
V gene: TRBV6-2/TRBV6-3
J gene: TRBJ2-7
CDR3 DNA: TGTGCCAGCGCTCGGCGGGACGAGCAGTACTTC
CDR3 protein: CASARRDEQYF

D gene: .
clone size: .
V gene: TRBV7-2
J gene: TRBJ2-4
CDR3 DNA: TGTGCCAGCAGCTTAACAGGGTTGCCCAAAAACATTCAGTACTTC
CDR3 protein: CASSLTGLPKNIQYF

D gene: TRBD1
clone size: .
V gene: TRBV14
J gene: TRBJ1-2
CDR3 DNA: TGTGCCAGCAGCCGGGATCCGGGACAGGGGGCGGGAGGCTACACCTTC
CDR3 protein: CASSRDPGQGAGGYTF

D gene: TRBD1
clone size: few
V gene: TRBV29-1
J gene: TRBJ1-2
CDR3 DNA: TGCAGCTTTAACCAGGGGGTTAAGAATGGCTACACCTTC
CDR3 protein: CSFNQGVKNGYTF

D gene: TRBD2
clone size: few
V gene: TRBV7-9
J gene: TRBJ2-5
CDR3 DNA: TGTGCCATCAGCTTATTCGCTAGCGGCCAAGAGACCCAGTACTTC
CDR3 protein: CAISLFASGQETQYF

D gene: .
clone size: .
V gene: TRBV27
J gene: TRBJ2-1
CDR3 DNA: TGTTCCAGCAGTAACCAGGGGGGCCCCCCCGATGAGCAGTTCTTC
CDR3 protein: CSSSNQGGPPDEQFF

D gene: .
clone size: few
V gene: TRBV7-2
J gene: TRBJ2-7
CDR3 DNA: TGTGCCAGCAGCTTAGTCCCCAGGGGCGAGCAGTACTTC
CDR3 protein: CASSLVPRGEQYF

D gene: TRBD1
clone size: .
V gene: TRBV4-1
J gene: TRBJ2-7
CDR3 DNA: TGCGCCAGCAGCCCAGGACAGGGGTCCTACAAGCAGTACTTC
CDR3 protein: CASSPGQGSYKQYF

D gene: TRBD1
clone size: .
V gene: TRBV20-1
J gene: TRBJ2-3
CDR3 DNA: TGCAGTGCTCCCGGGGACAGGAGGGGTCCAGATACGCAGTATTTT
CDR3 protein: CSAPGDRRGPDTQYF

D gene: .
clone size: many
V gene: TRBV29-1
J gene: TRBJ2-1
CDR3 DNA: TGCAGCGTTGCCCCTCTGGCAGGGGCCTACAATGAGCAGTTCTTC
CDR3 protein: CSVAPLAGAYNEQFF

D gene: TRBD1
clone size: many
V gene: TRBV9
J gene: TRBJ2-7
CDR3 DNA: TGTGCCAGCAGCGAATCGGACAGGGCATTCGAGCAGTACTTC
CDR3 protein: CASSESDRAFEQYF

D gene: .
clone size: .
V gene: TRBV12-3/TRBV12-4
J gene: TRBJ1-2
CDR3 DNA: TGTGCCAGCAGTTTAGCAGGCAGGGGCATTGGCTACACCTTC
CDR3 protein: CASSLAGRGIGYTF

D gene: .
clone size: many
V gene: TRBV27
J gene: TRBJ2-7
CDR3 DNA: TGTGCCAGCAGTTCCCAGCGGTACTCCTACGAGCAGTACTTC
CDR3 protein: CASSSQRYSYEQYF

D gene: TRBD2
clone size: many
V gene: TRBV29-1
J gene: TRBJ2-7
CDR3 DNA: TGCAGCGTTGGGACTAGCGTCCACGAGCAGTACTTC
CDR3 protein: CSVGTSVHEQYF

D gene: .
clone size: .
V gene: TRBV5-4
J gene: TRBJ2-1
CDR3 DNA: TGTGCCGGCAGCTTGGGCGCCAGCTCCTACGAGCAGTTCTTC
CDR3 protein: CAGSLGASSYEQFF

D gene: TRBD1
clone size: many
V gene: TRBV20-1
J gene: TRBJ2-5
CDR3 DNA: TGCAGTGCTAGGACAGGGGGAATAGAGACCCAGTACTTC
CDR3 protein: CSARTGGIETQYF

D gene: TRBD1
clone size: .
V gene: TRBV6-2/TRBV6-3
J gene: TRBJ2-6
CDR3 DNA: TGTGCCAGCAGTAGGGACAGGGGTTCTCCTGGGACCAACGTCCTGACTTTC
CDR3 protein: CASSRDRGSPGTNVLTF

D gene: .
clone size: many
V gene: TRBV5-5
J gene: TRBJ1-5
CDR3 DNA: TGTGCCAGCAGCTTCGAGCAGGGCAATCAGCCCCAGCATTTT
CDR3 protein: CASSFEQGNQPQHF

D gene: TRBD1
clone size: many
V gene: TRBV29-1
J gene: TRBJ1-2
CDR3 DNA: TGCAGCGTTGGACAGGGGGCGCGTGGCTATGGCTACACCTTC
CDR3 protein: CSVGQGARGYGYTF

D gene: .
clone size: .
V gene: TRBV3-1
J gene: TRBJ2-1
CDR3 DNA: TGTGCCAGCAGCCAAGTTCTGGGGCGTGCTTACAATGAGCAGTTCTTC
CDR3 protein: CASSQVLGRAYNEQFF

D gene: TRBD1
clone size: few
V gene: TRBV2
J gene: TRBJ2-5
CDR3 DNA: TGTGCCAGCATCGGACAGGTGTTAGAGACCCAGTACTTC
CDR3 protein: CASIGQVLETQYF

D gene: .
clone size: few
V gene: TRBV4-3
J gene: TRBJ1-2
CDR3 DNA: TGCGCCAGCAGCCAAGAATTTACGCCGTCCAACTATGGCTACACCTTC
CDR3 protein: CASSQEFTPSNYGYTF

D gene: .
clone size: .
V gene: TRBV10-3
J gene: TRBJ2-5
CDR3 DNA: TGTGCCATCAGTCGATCGGGGACCAAAGAGACCCAGTACTTC
CDR3 protein: CAISRSGTKETQYF

D gene: .
clone size: few
V gene: TRBV20-1
J gene: TRBJ1-2
CDR3 DNA: TGCAGTGCTTACGGTCCCTATGGCTACACCTTC
CDR3 protein: CSAYGPYGYTF

D gene: TRBD1
clone size: .
V gene: TRBV10-3
J gene: TRBJ1-2
CDR3 DNA: TGTGCCATCAGTGAGTCTACAGGGGTGGCCTATGGCTACACCTTC
CDR3 protein: CAISESTGVAYGYTF

D gene: .
clone size: few
V gene: TRBV9
J gene: TRBJ2-5
CDR3 DNA: TGTGCCAGCAGCGTAGATCCAGGGGCGAAGGAGACCCAGTACTTC
CDR3 protein: CASSVDPGAKETQYF

D gene: .
clone size: .
V gene: TRBV7-2
J gene: TRBJ2-1
CDR3 DNA: TGTGCCAGCAGCTTAGTCAGGGAAGAGACCCAGTTCTTC
CDR3 protein: CASSLVREETQFF

D gene: TRBD2
clone size: .
V gene: TRBV12-3/TRBV12-4
J gene: TRBJ2-2
CDR3 DNA: TGTGCCAGCAGTTTAAGCCTAGCGGGAGACGGGGAGCTGTTTTTT
CDR3 protein: CASSLSLAGDGELFF

D gene: TRBD1
clone size: many
V gene: TRBV5-1
J gene: TRBJ1-2
CDR3 DNA: TGTGCCAGCAGCTTAGGACAGGGTAGTGGCTACACCTTC
CDR3 protein: CASSLGQGSGYTF

D gene: .
clone size: few
V gene: TRBV29-1
J gene: TRBJ2-3
CDR3 DNA: TGCAGCGAGACAGGAGCCAACACAGATACGCAGTATTTT
CDR3 protein: CSETGANTDTQYF

D gene: .
clone size: .
V gene: TRBV7-8
J gene: TRBJ2-3
CDR3 DNA: TGTGCCAGCAGGGCAGAGAATACGCAGTATTTT
CDR3 protein: CASRAENTQYF

D gene: .
clone size: .
V gene: TRBV7-9
J gene: TRBJ1-4
CDR3 DNA: TGTGCCAGCAGCTCAGAGTGGGGGGCGAATGAAAAACTGTTTTTT
CDR3 protein: CASSSEWGANEKLFF

D gene: TRBD2
clone size: .
V gene: TRBV7-6
J gene: TRBJ2-3
CDR3 DNA: TGTGCCAGCAGCAACCCAGCTAGCGGGGGGGGCACAGATACGCAGTATTTT
CDR3 protein: CASSNPASGGGTDTQYF

D gene: .
clone size: many
V gene: TRBV29-1
J gene: TRBJ2-7
CDR3 DNA: TGCAGCGTTGAAGTTCTTAATCCGTCGGGGGCCAAAACCTACGAGCAGTACTTC
CDR3 protein: CSVEVLNPSGAKTYEQYF

D gene: TRBD1
clone size: .
V gene: TRBV7-9
J gene: TRBJ1-3
CDR3 DNA: TGTGCCAGCAGAGACGGGACAGGAGGCTACACCATATATTTT
CDR3 protein: CASRDGTGGYTIYF

D gene: TRBD1
clone size: few
V gene: TRBV27
J gene: TRBJ2-7
CDR3 DNA: TGTGCCAGCAGTTTCTCACAGGGGACCAACGAGCAGTACTTC
CDR3 protein: CASSFSQGTNEQYF

D gene: TRBD1
clone size: few
V gene: TRBV27
J gene: TRBJ2-7
CDR3 DNA: TGTGCCAGCAGTCCCCGGACAGGTCACTACGAGCAGTACTTC
CDR3 protein: CASSPRTGHYEQYF

D gene: .
clone size: many
V gene: TRBV27
J gene: TRBJ1-1
CDR3 DNA: TGTGCCAGCAGTTTCACGTTGAACACTGAAGCTTTCTTT
CDR3 protein: CASSFTLNTEAFF

D gene: TRBD2
clone size: few
V gene: TRBV7-2
J gene: TRBJ2-7
CDR3 DNA: TGTGCCAGCAACTTAGGTAGGACTAGCGAAGCCTACGAGCAGTACTTC
CDR3 protein: CASNLGRTSEAYEQYF

D gene: .
clone size: .
V gene: TRBV4-1
J gene: TRBJ2-7
CDR3 DNA: TGCGCCAGCAGCCAAGATTCCAGGGGGGCGGAGCAGTACTTC
CDR3 protein: CASSQDSRGAEQYF

D gene: .
clone size: .
V gene: TRBV5-4
J gene: TRBJ2-3
CDR3 DNA: TGTGCCAGCAGCTACAGGGACATAGATACGCAGTATTTT
CDR3 protein: CASSYRDIDTQYF

D gene: .
clone size: .
V gene: TRBV7-9
J gene: TRBJ2-1
CDR3 DNA: TGTGCCAGCAGCTTAGTCGTCGGGAAAAGTCGGTTCTTC
CDR3 protein: CASSLVVGKSRFF

D gene: TRBD1
clone size: .
V gene: TRBV20-1
J gene: TRBJ1-5
CDR3 DNA: TGCAGTGTTAGAGCCCCGACAGGGACCGACAATCAGCCCCAGCATTTT
CDR3 protein: CSVRAPTGTDNQPQHF

D gene: .
clone size: few
V gene: TRBV18
J gene: TRBJ1-2
CDR3 DNA: TGTGCCAGCTCACCCGGGGTCCCTACTAACTATGGCTACACCTTC
CDR3 protein: CASSPGVPTNYGYTF

D gene: TRBD2
clone size: few
V gene: TRBV4-1
J gene: TRBJ2-1
CDR3 DNA: TGCGTCAGCAGCCAAGTACTATCAAGGTCCCTAGCGGGAGGATCTGATGAGCAGTTCTTC
CDR3 protein: CVSSQVLSRSLAGGSDEQFF

D gene: TRBD1
clone size: .
V gene: TRBV4-1
J gene: TRBJ1-1
CDR3 DNA: TGCGCCAGCAGCCAAGAACGGGGGAACAGGGGGCGCGTGAATGAAGCTTTCTTT
CDR3 protein: CASSQERGNRGRVNEAFF

D gene: .
clone size: once
V gene: TRBV12-3/TRBV12-4
J gene: TRBJ2-7
CDR3 DNA: TGTGCCGGCAGTTTTGAGGATTACGAGCAGTACTTC
CDR3 protein: CAGSFEDYEQYF

D gene: .
clone size: few
V gene: TRBV6-1
J gene: TRBJ2-5
CDR3 DNA: TGTGCCGGGACCTATGGGGAGACCCAGTACTTC
CDR3 protein: CAGTYGETQYF

D gene: .
clone size: .
V gene: TRBV7-9
J gene: TRBJ1-4
CDR3 DNA: TGTGCCAGCAGCTTAGACGGGGATTACGAAAAACTGTTTTTT
CDR3 protein: CASSLDGDYEKLFF

D gene: .
clone size: .
V gene: TRBV6-2/TRBV6-3
J gene: TRBJ1-2
CDR3 DNA: TGTGCCAGCAATCAGGGTGTAAGCTACACCTTC
CDR3 protein: CASNQGVSYTF